One sample yielded the 29 T cell receptor beta chains listed below, sequenced in a study of cytomegalovirus exposure and HLA in healthy donors. The primer mix had 60 Vbeta and 13 Jbeta primers. TCRdb keeps only in-frame clones here, not all; method: immunoSEQ multiplex PCR. This table holds 200,000 to 250,000 clones, roughly 80% found once. Sequenced material: PBMCs. The receptors originated from a girl aged 2 to 10 in good health and CMV-seronegative.

The CDR3 DNA is TGTGCCAGCAGCTTAGCGAGCCAGGGGCGCTACGAGCAGTACTTC. Translated: CASSLASQGRYEQYF. J is TRBJ2-7 and V is TRBV7-2; a weak D match, TRBD1 (6 bases). This CDR3 has 15 amino acids. The germline V and J ends were trimmed by 0 bases and 3 bases, with 12 bases remaining between them. The V gene's germline CDR1 is SGHTA and CDR2 FQGNSA.

The V call is TRBV7-7, the J call TRBJ2-5; 7 nucleotides align to TRBD1. The V gene end was trimmed by 5 bases and the J gene end by 4 bases; junction bases not matched to a gene: 7. The length of the CDR3 is 14 residues. Germline loops: CDR1 SSHAT, CDR2 FNYEAQ (reference sequence). CDR3 in DNA: TGTGCCAGCAGCAACGGACAGGAACGAGAGACCCAGTACTTC. The encoded protein is CASSNGQERETQYF.

The chain joins TRBV11-2 to TRBJ1-5, with D possibly TRBD1 on 6 matching bases. V was shortened by 1 base and J by 7 bases, with 14 bases between the two germline ends. This CDR3 contains 15 residues. Germline values: CDR1 SGHAT, CDR2 FQNNGV. The CDR3 reads CASSLAQGRGQPQHF. The CDR3 region has the DNA TGTGCCAGCAGCTTAGCTCAGGGGCGAGGACAGCCCCAGCATTTT.

The chain combines TRBV19 with TRBJ2-7; 7 bases align to TRBD1. The V segment lost 5 bases and the J segment 3 bases; nucleotides outside the gene matches: 4. The CDR3 totals 13 residues. CDR1 and CDR2 from the germline V gene are LNHDA and SQIVND (reference sequence). CDR3 coding DNA: TGTGCCAGTAGTCCGGGACAGCGCTACGAGCAGTACTTC. Protein sequence: CASSPGQRYEQYF.

V gene TRBV30 combines with J gene TRBJ2-5; D uncertain. The V end was cut by 3 bases, the J end by 4 bases, with 6 bases between. CDR1 and CDR2 (germline): GTSNPN, SVGIG (reference sequence). CDR3 size: 11 residues. CDR3 protein: CAWSPRETQYF. CDR3 nucleotide sequence: TGTGCCTGGAGCCCGAGAGAGACCCAGTACTTC.

The chain joins TRBV6-5 to TRBJ1-5, with a possible D match to TRBD1 (6 bases). Between the trimmed V and J ends, which lost 5 bases and 3 bases, there was a span of 8 bases. The CDR3 consists of 13 residues. CDR1 is MNHEY and CDR2 is SVGAGI in the germline V gene. CDR3 amino acids: CASSHRVNQPQHF. The CDR3 DNA sequence: TGTGCCAGCAGTCACAGGGTCAATCAGCCCCAGCATTTT.

The chain recombines TRBV11-2 with TRBJ2-1; 11 positions agree with TRBD2. Germline V gene data show CDR1 as SGHAT and CDR2 as FQNNGV. The CDR3 is made up of 17 amino acids. V shed 4 bases, J shed 2 bases, and the junction held 7 bases outside the gene matches. The CDR3 region has the DNA TGTGCCAGCAGCTATACTAGCGGGAGTCCAACCTACAATGAGCAGTTCTTC. Protein: CASSYTSGSPTYNEQFF.

V usage is TRBV7-2 and J usage is TRBJ2-5; D gene ambiguous. Germline V lookup: CDR1 SGHTA, CDR2 FQGNSA. V lost 5 bases, J lost 4 bases, and 8 bases lay in between. This CDR3 comprises 12 residues. The CDR3 nucleotides are TGTGCCAGCAGCCCTCCGTTAGAGACCCAGTACTTC. Translated: CASSPPLETQYF.

J is TRBJ1-2 and V is TRBV27; 8 nucleotides agree with TRBD1. This CDR3 comprises 14 residues. CDR1 MNHEY and CDR2 SMNVEV come from the germline V gene (reference sequence). After removal of 4 bases from V and 7 bases from J, the junction contained 8 bases not matched to a gene. CDR3 protein: CASSSFPTGGGYTF. The CDR3 DNA reads as TGTGCCAGCAGTTCATTCCCTACAGGGGGTGGCTACACCTTC.

CDR3 protein: CASSPSGQDNSPLHF. The CDR3 DNA reads as TGTGCCAGCAGCCCAAGCGGACAGGATAATTCACCCCTCCACTTT. The J gene is TRBJ1-6, the V gene TRBV7-9, with 7 nucleotides matching TRBD1. This CDR3 region has 15 residues. Trimming took 5 bases from V and 5 from J; bases not matched to a gene: 6. Germline loops: CDR1 SEHNR, CDR2 FQNEAQ (reference sequence). The whole variable domain, remainder taken from reference TRBV7-9 and TRBJ1-6, is DTGVSQNPRHKITKRGQNVTFRCDPISEHNRLYWYRQTLGQGPEFLTYFQNEAQLEKSRLLSDRFSAERPKGSFSTLEIQRTEQGDSAMYLCASSPSGQDNSPLHFGNGTRLTVT.

This clone was seen only once. The same CDR3 is also encoded by other DNA sequences in this sample. This chain uses TRBV19 with TRBJ1-6; D might be TRBD1 (5 bases). Germline CDR1 and CDR2: LNHDA and SQIVND (reference sequence). Trimming pared 3 bases from V and 9 bases from J, leaving 9 bases between. The CDR3 sequence is 13 residues long. The CDR3 is CASSIGGGSPLHF. CDR3 nucleotide sequence: TGTGCCAGTAGTATCGGGGGAGGTTCACCCCTCCACTTT. Looking up the rest from reference TRBV19 and TRBJ1-6 gives the full variable domain: DGGITQSPKYLFRKEGQNVTLSCEQNLNHDAMYWYRQDPGQGLRLIYYSQIVNDFQKGDIAEGYSVSREKKESFPLTVTSAQKNPTAFYLCASSIGGGSPLHFGNGTRLTVT.

The chain joins TRBV9 to TRBJ1-4; D is perhaps TRBD1 (6 bases). CDR1 is SGDLS and CDR2 is YYNGEE in the germline V gene. Trimming cost V 4 bases and J 3 bases, with 13 bases left between them. The CDR3 length is 15 residues. CDR3 in amino acids: CASSTGDKANEKLFF. DNA for the CDR3: TGTGCCAGCAGCACCGGGGACAAGGCTAATGAAAAACTGTTTTTT. The whole variable domain, remainder taken from reference TRBV9 and TRBJ1-4, is DSGVTQTPKHLITATGQRVTLRCSPRSGDLSVYWYQQSLDQGLQFLIQYYNGEERAKGNILERFSAQQFPDLHSELNLSSLELGDSALYFCASSTGDKANEKLFFGSGTQLSVL.

This chain connects TRBV5-5 to TRBJ2-3; 13 positions match TRBD2. V was clipped by 4 bases and J by 0 bases; unmatched bases: 8. Germline V gene data show CDR1 as SGHKS and CDR2 as YYEKEE (reference sequence). The CDR3 length is 18 residues. As DNA, the CDR3 is TGTGCCAGCAGCGGGGCCGGGACTAGCGGGACCAGCACAGATACGCAGTATTTT. Translated: CASSGAGTSGTSTDTQYF.

This clone was recorded once. This chain connects TRBV4-1 to TRBJ1-1, with 11 bases fitting TRBD1. CDR3 length: 17 amino acids. In germline, CDR1 is MGHRA, CDR2 YSYEKL. V lost 4 bases to trimming and J lost 0 bases; unmatched junction nucleotides: 7. CDR3 sequence reads: CASSPGTGGIMNTEAFF. The CDR3 DNA reads TGCGCCAGCAGCCCCGGGACAGGGGGTATCATGAACACTGAAGCTTTCTTT.

This clone was found a few times. V and J are TRBV7-2 and TRBJ1-5; 9 nucleotides match TRBD1. The CDR3 has 13 amino acids. Trimming took 6 bases from V and 5 from J; bases not matched to a gene: 2. Germline assignment: CDR1 SGHTA and CDR2 FQGNSA. The CDR3 spells CASRGQGHQPQHF. In DNA form, the CDR3 reads TGTGCCAGCAGGGGACAGGGTCATCAGCCCCAGCATTTT.

The V gene is TRBV11-3, the J gene TRBJ2-7; TRBD1 might be the D (6 bases). Trimming pared 1 base from V and 0 bases from J, leaving 16 bases between. The CDR3 sequence is 17 residues long. The germline CDR1 and CDR2 sequences are SGHNT and YENEEA. The CDR3 region is CASSLVFTGPSSYEQYF. In nucleotides, the CDR3 is TGTGCCAGCAGCTTAGTTTTTACAGGGCCGAGCTCCTACGAGCAGTACTTC.

The chain links TRBV27 to TRBJ1-2; D is possibly TRBD1 (6 bases). V lost 7 bases and J 2 bases, leaving 11 bases between the germline ends. The CDR3 is made up of 13 amino acids. Germline lookup yields CDR1 MNHEY and CDR2 SMNVEV (reference sequence). Here the CDR3 DNA reads TGTGCCAGCAAAGGGGGAACGAACTATGGCTACACCTTC. Its protein product is CASKGGTNYGYTF.

This chain joins TRBV27 and TRBJ1-2, with D tentatively TRBD1 (5 bases). The CDR3 contains 13 residues. Trimming left V 2 bases short and J 8 bases short, with 12 bases between. The germline V gene encodes CDR1 MNHEY and CDR2 SMNVEV (reference sequence). CDR3 DNA sequence: TGTGCCAGCAGTTTAACGGCAGGGAAGGGCTACACCTTC. Protein sequence: CASSLTAGKGYTF.

This clone appeared a few times. V is TRBV29-1 and J is TRBJ2-7; D uncertain. V was clipped by 0 bases and J by 7 bases, with 13 bases between them. Per germline, CDR1 SQVTM and CDR2 ANQGSEA. This CDR3 comprises 13 residues. The CDR3 DNA follows: TGCAGCGTTGAAGATCGGAGCAGCCAGGAGCAGTACTTC. Amino acids: CSVEDRSSQEQYF.

This clone was seen once. The chain has TRBV27 and TRBJ2-3; 7 bases line up with TRBD1. The length of the CDR3 is 13 residues. Germline V gene lookup returns CDR1 MNHEY and CDR2 SMNVEV (reference sequence). Trimming cost V 11 bases and J 0 bases; bases outside gene matches: 5. CDR3 nucleotides: TGTGCCGCCGGGACAGCTAGCACAGATACGCAGTATTTT. Protein: CAAGTASTDTQYF.

This clone came up a few times. The chain recombines TRBV5-1 with TRBJ2-3; D is perhaps TRBD2 (6 bases). This CDR3 region has 15 residues. The germline gives CDR1 SGHRS, CDR2 YFSETQ. Trimming took off 0 bases at V and 6 bases at J, with 14 bases between the two ends. CDR3 DNA sequence: TGCGCCAGCAGCTTGGTCGCAGAACGGGGGGATACGCAGTATTTT. The encoded protein is CASSLVAERGDTQYF.

Only a few counts were recorded for this clone. J is TRBJ1-5 and V is TRBV6-1, with D maybe TRBD1 (5 bases). With 6 bases removed from V and 6 bases from J, the gap between germline ends came to 21 bases. The germline CDR1 and CDR2 sequences are MNHNS and SASEGT. CDR3 size: 16 residues. The CDR3 is CASSEIIVRVSQPQHF. For the CDR3, the DNA is TGTGCCAGCAGCGAAATCATAGTCAGGGTTAGTCAGCCCCAGCATTTT.

V usage is TRBV10-2 and J usage is TRBJ1-5; TRBD1 matches at 7 bases. V was pared by 4 bases and J by 7 bases, with 4 bases of the junction left unmatched. The CDR3 has 13 amino acids. The germline CDR1 and CDR2 sequences are WSHSY and SAAADI. The CDR3 protein is CASSVGGRQPQHF. CDR3 DNA sequence: TGCGCCAGCAGTGTAGGGGGCAGACAGCCCCAGCATTTT.

This clone has only a few counts. This chain connects TRBV11-1 to TRBJ2-3; 7 positions agree with TRBD2. CDR3 size: 16 residues. The J segment lost 3 bases and the V segment lost 5 bases, leaving 11 bases of the junction unmatched. The germline V gene has CDR1 SGHAT and CDR2 FQDESV (reference sequence). This CDR3 is CASSPGGAGRTDTQYF. Written as DNA, the CDR3 is TGTGCCAGCAGCCCGGGGGGAGCGGGCCGAACAGATACGCAGTATTTT.

This clone was seen a single time. The J gene is TRBJ2-5, the V gene TRBV4-2; 9 bases agree with TRBD2. The DNA end favors TRBJ2-7, so the J call may be wrong. Germline V gene data show CDR1 as LGHNA and CDR2 as YNFKEQ. The CDR3 is 15 amino acids. For the CDR3, the DNA is TGTGCCAGCAGCCAAGAGGGACTAGCCCTCTACGAGCAGTACTTC. Translation: CASSQEGLALYEQYF.

This chain uses TRBV9 with TRBJ2-6, with a possible D match to TRBD1 (5 bases). V lost 3 bases to trimming and J lost 2 bases, with 9 bases between them. Germline values: CDR1 SGDLS, CDR2 YYNGEE. The CDR3 consists of 15 residues. CDR3 region: CASSAQGAGANVLTF. The CDR3 coding sequence is TGTGCCAGCAGCGCCCAGGGTGCTGGGGCCAACGTCCTGACTTTC.

This clone was observed a few times. The CDR3 DNA reads as TGTGCCAGCAGCCGGTCTGGAGGAGGGGTCACAGATACGCAGTATTTT. This codes for CASSRSGGGVTDTQYF. V gene TRBV9 combines with J gene TRBJ2-3, with D perhaps TRBD2 (6 bases). CDR3 length: 16 residues. Germline lookup yields CDR1 SGDLS and CDR2 YYNGEE. Deletions cut 4 bases from V and 2 bases from J, with 17 bases between.

This clone turned up a few times. This sequence joins TRBV9 and TRBJ2-7, with 9 bases aligning to TRBD2. This CDR3 contains 14 residues. The trim removed 3 bases at V and 4 bases at J, leaving 5 bases unmatched. Germline V gene data show CDR1 as SGDLS and CDR2 as YYNGEE. CDR3 sequence: CASSAAGGLYEQYF. CDR3 in DNA: TGTGCCAGCAGCGCGGCGGGAGGGTTGTACGAGCAGTACTTC.

Remarks on this clone: This CDR3 is also generated by other DNA sequences in the sample. The rearrangement uses TRBV7-9 and TRBJ1-1, with a possible D match to TRBD1 (5 bases). Germline V gene data show CDR1 as SEHNR and CDR2 as FQNEAQ (reference sequence). The CDR3 extends over 12 amino acids. Trimming stripped 2 bases from V and 5 bases from J, with 6 bases between. In DNA, the CDR3 is TGTGCCAGCAGCTTACGGGGGACTGAAGCTTTCTTT. Its protein product is CASSLRGTEAFF.